What follows are 26 T cell receptor beta chains derived from one specimen sequenced in a study of beta chain features in type 1 diabetes. Findings and caveats of the study: All four CD4+ subsets from Type 1 diabetes patients carried moderately but significantly shorter TCRB CDR3s.

Expressed TCRB transcripts were sequenced after all isolated RNA was converted to cDNA. Assay: immunoSEQ multiplex PCR; the TCRdb copy retains only in-frame clones and omits some. The table has 160,000 or so clones, approximately 9.1% seen once. Their antigens are not known. Sequences were obtained from central memory CD4+ T cells from blood. The receptors stem from a woman under 40 with type 1 diabetes.

The chain employs TRBV29-1 and TRBJ1-2; D is unresolved. Trimming removed 7 bases from V and 8 bases from J, with 20 bases in between. The germline CDR1 and CDR2 sequences are SQVTM and ANQGSEA. The CDR3 covers 13 residues. CDR3 nucleotides: TGCAGCGCCCAGAGTAACAACTATCTGGGCTACACCTTC. It encodes CSAQSNNYLGYTF.

This clone occurred a few times. This chain uses TRBV28 with TRBJ1-2; no clear D. This CDR3 spans 12 amino acids. Germline V gene sequence: CDR1 MDHEN, CDR2 SYDVKM. The CDR3 DNA sequence: TGTGGTGTAGTGGGAGGCCTTCATGGCTACACCTTC. Translated: CGVVGGLHGYTF.

A few counts support this clone. The V gene is TRBV9, the J gene TRBJ2-3, with TRBD1 identical over 8 bases. This CDR3 is 14 amino acids long. V was clipped by 3 bases and J by 4 bases; unmatched bases: 4. Germline lookup yields CDR1 SGDLS and CDR2 YYNGEE. CDR3 protein: CASSALQGADTQYF. CDR3 nucleotides: TGTGCCAGCAGCGCGTTACAGGGGGCAGATACGCAGTATTTT.

The table lists this clone with a few counts. J is TRBJ2-2 and V is TRBV7-8, with D perhaps matching TRBD2 (6 bases). The CDR3 is 13 amino acids. The V gene's germline CDR1 is SGHVS and CDR2 FQNEAQ. The V end lost 3 bases, the J end lost 7 bases, and 9 bases lay between the germline ends. CDR3 coding DNA: TGTGCCAGCAGCTTCGTGCGGGGCGGGGAGCTGTTTTTT. Residues: CASSFVRGGELFF.

This clone was observed a few times. The rearrangement joins TRBV5-1 to TRBJ2-7; D possibly corresponds to TRBD2 (6 bases). Per the germline V gene, CDR1 is SGHRS and CDR2 is YFSETQ. There are 16 residues in the CDR3. V lost 4 bases and J lost 0, with 17 bases in between. CDR3 in amino acids: CASSPGGTSSSYEQYF. The CDR3 coding sequence is TGCGCCAGCAGCCCTGGGGGGACCTCGAGCTCCTACGAGCAGTACTTC.

The genes are TRBV28 and TRBJ2-2; maybe TRBD1 (6 bases). Germline V gene lookup returns CDR1 MDHEN and CDR2 SYDVKM. The length of the CDR3 is 16 residues. V was cut by 3 bases and J by 1 base, with 12 bases left in between. CDR3: CASSFVGHLNTGELFF. In DNA form, the CDR3 reads TGTGCCAGCAGTTTTGTGGGACACCTGAACACCGGGGAGCTGTTTTTT.

This clone was found a few times. V usage is TRBV4-1 and J usage is TRBJ2-1; 7 bases are a match to TRBD2. The ends lost 2 bases at V and 7 bases at J; junction bases unmatched: 8. CDR1 is MGHRA and CDR2 is YSYEKL in the germline V gene. The CDR3 covers 15 residues. The CDR3: CASSQIGGSSNEQFF. DNA for the CDR3: TGCGCCAGCAGCCAAATTGGCGGGAGCTCAAATGAGCAGTTCTTC.

This clone has more than one count but fewer than ten. The chain has TRBV19 and TRBJ2-1, with TRBD2 matching 11 bases. This CDR3 is 14 amino acids long. With V trimmed by 8 bases and J by 7 bases, 7 bases remained unmatched. Germline CDR1 LNHDA, CDR2 SQIVND (reference sequence). CDR3: CASCSGRALNEQFF. The CDR3 nucleotides are TGTGCCAGTTGTAGCGGGAGGGCCCTTAATGAGCAGTTCTTC.

This CDR3 is CASSLGTGYDEQYF. The CDR3 DNA reads TGTGCCAGCTCACTTGGGACAGGATACGACGAGCAGTACTTC. This chain links TRBV18 with TRBJ2-7; 8 bases line up with TRBD1. The germline V gene has CDR1 KGHSH and CDR2 LQKENI. The CDR3 is 14 residues long. The junction had 7 bases not matched to a gene; V was cut back by 4 bases and J by 5 bases.

V and J are TRBV7-3 and TRBJ2-7; 7 bases are shared with TRBD1. The length of the CDR3 is 13 residues. The germline V gene encodes CDR1 SGHTA and CDR2 FQGTGA. Losses at the gene ends were 6 bases for V and 5 bases for J; bases not matched to a gene: 7. CDR3 in DNA: TGTGCCAGCAGGGAGACAGGGACCCACGAGCAGTACTTC. Translation gives CASRETGTHEQYF.

This clone was detected a few times. This sequence joins TRBV7-9 and TRBJ2-1; the D gene is possibly TRBD2 (5 bases). With 4 bases removed from V and 12 bases from J, the gap between germline ends came to 10 bases. From germline, CDR1 is SEHNR and CDR2 FQNEAQ (reference sequence). This CDR3 contains 11 residues. CDR3 sequence reads: CASSSQEVQFF. DNA for the CDR3: TGTGCCAGCAGCTCCCAGGAGGTGCAGTTCTTC. Full variable domain (missing parts from reference TRBV7-9 and TRBJ2-1): DTGVSQNPRHKITKRGQNVTFRCDPISEHNRLYWYRQTLGQGPEFLTYFQNEAQLEKSRLLSDRFSAERPKGSFSTLEIQRTEQGDSAMYLCASSSQEVQFFGPGTRLTVL.

This clone was counted only a few times. The V and J genes are TRBV18 and TRBJ2-1, with D perhaps TRBD2 (7 bases). This CDR3 has 14 residues. The germline gives CDR1 KGHSH, CDR2 LQKENI. V lost 0 bases to trimming and J lost 6 bases, with 9 bases between them. Here the CDR3 reads CASSPPGGRNEQFF. For the CDR3, the DNA is TGTGCCAGCTCACCACCGGGGGGGCGCAATGAGCAGTTCTTC.

This clone was seen more than once but under ten times. The CDR3 loop is CASQAAGNQPQHF. DNA of the CDR3: TGTGCCTCCCAAGCGGCAGGCAATCAGCCCCAGCATTTT. The chain is built from TRBV30 and TRBJ1-5; D not certain. Germline CDR1 is GTSNPN and CDR2 is SVGIG (reference sequence). CDR3 length: 13 residues. V was shortened by 7 bases and J by 2 bases, with 12 bases between the two germline ends. The complete variable domain, with remaining parts taken from reference TRBV30 and TRBJ1-5, reads SQTIHQWPATLVQPVGSPLSLECTVEGTSNPNLYWYRQAAGRGLQLLFYSVGIGQISSEVPQNLSASRPQDRQFILSSKKLLLSDSGFYLCASQAAGNQPQHFGDGTRLSIL.

This clone turned up a few times. Here the CDR3 DNA reads TGCGCCAGCAGCCCAGACAGGGGGGATCAGCCCCAGCATTTT. It encodes CASSPDRGDQPQHF. This rearrangement joins TRBV5-1 to TRBJ1-5; 9 nucleotides agree with TRBD1. V trimming: 4 bases; J trimming: 5 bases; junction bases outside the gene matches: 4. The CDR3 contains 14 residues. In germline, CDR1 is SGHRS, CDR2 YFSETQ. Filled out from reference TRBV5-1 and TRBJ1-5, the complete variable domain reads KAGVTQTPRYLIKTRGQQVTLSCSPISGHRSVSWYQQTPGQGLQFLFEYFSETQRNKGNFPGRFSGRQFSNSRSEMNVSTLELGDSALYLCASSPDRGDQPQHFGDGTRLSIL.

V gene TRBV7-3 combines with J gene TRBJ2-1; the match to TRBD2 covers 8 bases. This CDR3 has 16 residues. The J segment lost 6 bases and the V segment lost 3 bases, leaving 10 bases of the junction unmatched. CDR1 is SGHTA, CDR2 FQGTGA, per germline. CDR3 DNA: TGTGCCAGCAGCTTCGGTAGCGGGAAGTCCGCCAATGAGCAGTTCTTC. Translation gives CASSFGSGKSANEQFF. Together with reference TRBV7-3 and TRBJ2-1, the CDR3 gives the full variable domain: GAGVSQTPSNKVTEKGKYVELRCDPISGHTALYWYRQSLGQGPEFLIYFQGTGAADDSGLPNDRFFAVRPEGSVSTLKIQRTERGDSAVYLCASSFGSGKSANEQFFGPGTRLTVL.

This chain connects TRBV6-6 to TRBJ1-5; D is possibly TRBD1 (6 bases). The V gene's germline CDR1 is MNHNY and CDR2 SVGAGI (reference sequence). Trimming removed 11 bases from V and 2 bases from J, with 16 bases in between. The CDR3 loop spans 14 amino acids. The CDR3 reads CAVTGQIGNQPQHF. In DNA, the CDR3 is TGTGCCGTAACAGGGCAAATAGGCAATCAGCCCCAGCATTTT.

The rearrangement uses TRBV29-1 and TRBJ1-1; D is undetermined. Germline V gives CDR1 SQVTM, CDR2 ANQGSEA. This CDR3 is 18 amino acids long. V was shortened by 3 bases and J by 2 bases, with 25 bases between the two germline ends. The CDR3 sequence is CSVDINRGGLSSNTEAFF. CDR3 bases: TGCAGCGTTGATATAAACCGGGGTGGGTTGTCCTCAAACACTGAAGCTTTCTTT.

The genes are TRBV5-1 and TRBJ2-7; TRBD2 matches at 11 bases. Trimming removed 1 base from V and 4 bases from J; junction bases left unmatched: 1. Germline V gene data show CDR1 as SGHRS and CDR2 as YFSETQ. The CDR3 has 14 amino acids. The CDR3 coding sequence is TGCGCCAGCAGCTTGCCTAGCGGGAGGTACGAGCAGTACTTC. This encodes CASSLPSGRYEQYF.

The chain recombines TRBV13 with TRBJ2-1; 8 bases map to TRBD2. The germline V gene has CDR1 PRHDT and CDR2 FYEKMQ (reference sequence). J gave up 5 bases and V 5 bases, and 11 bases lay outside the gene matches. The length of the CDR3 is 16 residues. The CDR3, as DNA: TGTGCCAGCAGCCGTCGCGGGAGGATGGGTGACAATGAGCAGTTCTTC. It encodes CASSRRGRMGDNEQFF.

The chain uses TRBV29-1 and TRBJ2-2, with D perhaps matching TRBD2 (6 bases). The CDR3 has 15 amino acids. V lost 3 bases to trimming and J lost 2 bases, with 13 bases between them. Germline lookup yields CDR1 SQVTM and CDR2 ANQGSEA. CDR3 sequence: CSVEGGGPNTGELFF. Written as DNA, the CDR3 is TGCAGCGTTGAGGGAGGCGGACCCAACACCGGGGAGCTGTTTTTT.

The chain couples TRBV7-3 to TRBJ2-1; D is ambiguous. The V gene lost 3 bases and the J gene lost 6 bases, with 6 bases spanning the gap. There are 12 residues in the CDR3. CDR1 is SGHTA and CDR2 is FQGTGA in the germline V gene. CDR3 sequence reads: CASSFSGNEQFF. The CDR3 DNA follows: TGTGCCAGCAGCTTTTCCGGCAATGAGCAGTTCTTC.

The rearrangement joins TRBV4-1 to TRBJ1-2; unclear D gene. The germline gives CDR1 MGHRA, CDR2 YSYEKL. This CDR3 comprises 13 residues. V gave up 0 bases and J gave up 3 bases, with 5 bases separating them. The CDR3 is CASSQDFDYGYTF. The CDR3 nucleotides are TGCGCCAGCAGCCAAGATTTCGACTATGGCTACACCTTC.

The rearrangement uses TRBV18 and TRBJ2-3, with 7 bases aligning to TRBD1. There are 13 residues in the CDR3. Germline V CDR1 and CDR2: KGHSH, LQKENI. With V trimmed by 5 bases and J by 4 bases, 3 bases remained unmatched. Written as DNA, the CDR3 is TGTGCCAGCTCAACAGGGGTGGCAGATACGCAGTATTTT. Translated, it gives CASSTGVADTQYF.

This clone was counted a single time. The chain employs TRBV18 and TRBJ1-5; possibly TRBD1 for D (5 bases). Germline V CDR1 and CDR2: KGHSH, LQKENI. CDR3 length: 15 amino acids. V was trimmed by 6 bases and J by 0 bases, leaving 12 bases between them. The CDR3 nucleotides are TGTGCCAGCTCCCCCGACAGATATAGCAATCAGCCCCAGCATTTT. Its protein product is CASSPDRYSNQPQHF. Supplemented by reference TRBV18 and TRBJ1-5, the full variable domain reads NAGVMQNPRHLVRRRGQEARLRCSPMKGHSHVYWYRQLPEEGLKFMVYLQKENIIDESGMPKERFSAEFPKEGPSILRIQQVVRGDSAAYFCASSPDRYSNQPQHFGDGTRLSIL.

This clone turned up a few times. The chain uses TRBV29-1 and TRBJ2-5; 7 bases are shared with TRBD2. The J call may be wrong; the DNA end is better matched by TRBJ2-7. Germline-derived CDR1 and CDR2 are SQVTM and ANQGSEA. The CDR3 has 15 amino acids. The CDR3 DNA sequence: TGCAGCGTTGAAGTTCGGGCGGGAGCGCACAACGAGCAGTACTTC. As protein: CSVEVRAGAHNEQYF.

The sample holds a few counts of this clone. The rearrangement uses TRBV10-2 and TRBJ2-1; 10 positions match TRBD1. CDR3 size: 13 residues. Germline V gene sequence: CDR1 WSHSY, CDR2 SAAADI. V lost 9 bases to trimming and J lost 6 bases; unmatched junction nucleotides: 5. CDR3 protein: CASLGQGINEQFF. Written as DNA, the CDR3 is TGCGCCAGTTTGGGACAGGGGATCAATGAGCAGTTCTTC.